The TCR beta chain described here comes from a study of T cells in Graves' hyperthyroidism and ophthalmopathy (dated by TCRdb to between 2019 and 2020). Notes on the research overall: Peripheral blood was sampled at the time of initial diagnosis, prior to any treatment. After sampling, hyperthyroidism patients received methimazole starting at 30 mg daily, and ophthalmopathy patients received high-dose intravenous methylprednisolone. TCR Vbeta CDR3 sequencing of roughly 140 peripheral blood samples (more than 40 ophthalmopathy, 75 to 85 hyperthyroidism and 17 progressor patients) is reported in the paper. An independent validation cohort of under 20 hyperthyroidism patients and approximately 17 patients who later progressed to ophthalmopathy tested prospective prediction of ophthalmopathy. For training and testing, the 110 or so patients in the discovery cohort were randomly divided in a 7:3 ratio. To identify distinguishing TCR V-J signatures, a discovery cohort of about a hundred patients was used, comprising some 45 with Graves' ophthalmopathy and some 60 with stable Graves' hyperthyroidism. In roughly six Graves' hyperthyroidism patients, the study also compared T-cell repertoires from thyroid tissue with T-cell repertoires from blood.

The hyperthyroidism patients were between 18 and 65 years old and newly diagnosed, with a disease duration of less than 2 months. The study excluded patients with uncontrolled infections, other autoimmune diseases, pregnancy or lactation. Diagnoses relied on clinical symptoms, serum thyroxine and TRAb, thyroid ultrasound and orbital computed tomography. Blood from progressor patients was collected at the time of first diagnosis with hyperthyroidism, before any ophthalmopathy symptoms had appeared. PBMCs were isolated from more than 9 ml of fresh peripheral blood by Ficoll-Paque density gradient centrifugation. Progressor patients were initially diagnosed with Graves' hyperthyroidism and developed ophthalmopathy during follow-up. Total RNA was extracted using Trizol reagent, and RNA quality was assessed on an Agilent 2100 Bioanalyzer. Study-wide conclusions, independent of this receptor: A 13 V-J signature model separated ophthalmopathy from stable hyperthyroidism, with approximately 87% sensitivity and approximately 81% specificity in cross-validation and 80%/75% in testing. In validation, the model predicted progression to ophthalmopathy with 55% to 71% sensitivity and less than 75% specificity, a median of about 6 months before onset. Sample size was not statistically predetermined, and investigators were not blinded to group allocation. Most expanded thyroid clonotypes (frequency above 0.001) were also found in blood, which suggests that blood repertoires may mirror thyroid immune responses.

The CDR3 numbers 17 residues from cysteine through phenylalanine. The kept DNA is CDR3 alone, 51 bases in frame from the first base. The germline V gene supplies CDR1 SGHTA and CDR2 FQGNSA. V is reduced by 3 bases and J by 1 base, leaving a spacing of 19 bases between them. The TCR beta CDR3 regions were amplified from the RNA transcripts. A first-round RT-PCR of the TCR CDR3 used the HTBI primer set with the Qiagen OneStep RT-PCR kit. A second multiplex PCR round built the libraries, followed by size selection and purification. The libraries were sequenced on an Illumina HiSeq2000 using paired-end 100 bp reads. As for how the authors treated the data: Raw data were processed with SOAPnuke, discarding reads with adapters, uncalled bases, mean Phred below 15, or no exact constant-primer or identifier match. High-quality paired reads were merged using COPE v1.2.5, and each unique nucleotide sequence was defined as a clonotype. MiTCR v1.1 was used to align the clonotypes against IMGT TRBV, TRBD and TRBJ reference segments. The analysis was restricted to V-J combinations with a frequency above 0.0001, which together covered just over 98% of the repertoires. A TCS score was defined as the ratio between F50 (clonal expansion) and ExV (chaos), using BLOSUM62-based TCRdist between CDR3 peptides within each V-J. Welch's t-statistics and random forest reduced around 510 V-J features to roughly 13, which were used in a naive Bayes classifier (R e1071). TCRdb passed the public sequencing reads through fastp at Q25 and MiXCR, retaining productive beta sequences. CDR3 protein duplicates are merged, each entry listing the most common genes and DNA. None of the V and J calls come from the authors' own analysis; TCRdb made them. Counted in this sample were approximately 32,000 distinct CDR3 sequences; roughly 50% of them appeared once. The ten largest clones take up about 6% of the sample.

In the case of this clonotype: Its cognate antigen has yet to be identified. No much larger clone exists at a distance of one base, and base qualities are not known.

The chain is made from TRBV7-2 and TRBJ2-7; D gene: possibly TRBD1, on 6 matching bases. This TCR was sampled from a woman in her forties or fifties with Graves' hyperthyroidism that later progressed to Graves' ophthalmopathy. Input material: blood. The CDR3 loop reads CASSFARARGGSYEQYF. The DNA is as follows: TGTGCCAGCAGCTTTGCTCGAGCCAGAGGGGGATCCTACGAGCAGTACTTC.